The 14 T cell receptor beta chains reported below all come from one sample, sequenced in a study of blood T cell repertoires in COVID-19. Data came from immunoSEQ multiplex PCR; TCRdb stores just in-frame clones and leaves some out. The sample records some 300,000 clones, over 85% being singletons. What was sequenced was PBMCs or T cells enriched from blood (not recorded which). All receptors come from a woman aged 50 to 65 who had been exposed to COVID-19.

The chain combines TRBV19 with TRBJ2-7, with TRBD2 matching over 8 bases. The CDR3 is 14 residues long. J was trimmed by 1 base and V by 8 bases; bases with no gene match: 7. Germline lookup yields CDR1 LNHDA and CDR2 SQIVND (reference sequence). For the CDR3, the DNA is TGTGCCAGTTCGGTCGTAGCGGGGTCCTACGAGCAGTACTTC. Translating gives CASSVVAGSYEQYF.

This sequence joins TRBV5-1 and TRBJ1-2; TRBD1 aligns across 8 bases. The CDR3 contains 14 residues. Trimming cost V 6 bases and J 2 bases; bases outside gene matches: 6. The germline CDR1 and CDR2 sequences are SGHRS and YFSETQ. In DNA form, the CDR3 reads TGCGCCAGCAAACAGGGGGTAGAGAACTATGGCTACACCTTC. Its protein is CASKQGVENYGYTF.

The chain links TRBV7-9 to TRBJ2-2, with unresolved D. The ends were cut back, 7 bases at V and 3 bases at J, with 18 bases in the middle. Germline V CDR1 and CDR2: SEHNR, FQNEAQ (reference sequence). This CDR3 spans 16 amino acids. The CDR3 DNA follows: TGTGCCAGCACCGAAGAGCTTAGGAGCTACACCGGGGAGCTGTTTTTT. Protein: CASTEELRSYTGELFF. Full variable domain (outside the CDR3, taken from reference TRBV7-9 and TRBJ2-2): DTGVSQNPRHKITKRGQNVTFRCDPISEHNRLYWYRQTLGQGPEFLTYFQNEAQLEKSRLLSDRFSAERPKGSFSTLEIQRTEQGDSAMYLCASTEELRSYTGELFFGEGSRLTVL.

The sample holds a few counts of this clone. V usage is TRBV11-1 and J usage is TRBJ2-1, with TRBD2 matching over 10 bases. Germline V CDR1 and CDR2: SGHAT, FQDESV (reference sequence). The CDR3 is 15 amino acids. V was pared by 6 bases and J by 3 bases, with 5 bases of the junction left unmatched. The CDR3: CASRSSSGGYNEQFF. CDR3 DNA: TGTGCCAGCAGATCCTCTAGCGGGGGCTACAATGAGCAGTTCTTC.

This clone was seen a few times. V is TRBV5-1 and J is TRBJ1-3; possibly TRBD1 for D (5 bases). The CDR3 runs to 15 residues. Per the germline V gene, CDR1 is SGHRS and CDR2 is YFSETQ. Between the trimmed V and J ends, which lost 0 bases and 0 bases, there was a span of 7 bases. CDR3 DNA: TGCGCCAGCAGCTTGGCCGGGGGCTCTGGAAACACCATATATTTT. This gives the protein CASSLAGGSGNTIYF.

The chain couples TRBV4-1 to TRBJ1-2, with TRBD1 as a possible D gene (6 bases). The germline V and J ends were trimmed by 0 bases and 10 bases, with 24 bases remaining between them. This CDR3 is 17 amino acids long. The germline V gene encodes CDR1 MGHRA and CDR2 YSYEKL. The CDR3 DNA sequence: TGCGCCAGCAGCCAAGAGCCCTCAGGGGCTCGGACACCTTTCTACACCTTC. Translation: CASSQEPSGARTPFYTF.

V usage is TRBV10-3 and J usage is TRBJ2-7; 7 nucleotides align to TRBD1. This CDR3 is built from 14 residues. V gave up 7 bases and J gave up 1 base; unmatched junction bases: 7. Looked up from germline, CDR1 is ENHRY and CDR2 is SYGVKD. CDR3 loop: CAIKMTGPSYEQYF. The CDR3 nucleotides read TGTGCCATCAAGATGACAGGGCCTTCCTACGAGCAGTACTTC.

The chain couples TRBV20-1 to TRBJ1-5; D gene unclear. V was pared by 3 bases and J by 7 bases, with 13 bases between. Germline CDR1 and CDR2: DFQATT and SNEGSKA (reference sequence). The CDR3 is 13 amino acids. The CDR3 is CSASPGSTQPQHF. The CDR3 region has the DNA TGCAGTGCTAGTCCGGGGAGTACCCAGCCCCAGCATTTT.

The chain is built from TRBV30 and TRBJ2-2; 8 bases fit TRBD1. The CDR3 is 15 amino acids. J was trimmed by 3 bases and V by 4 bases; bases with no gene match: 7. Per the germline V gene, CDR1 is GTSNPN and CDR2 is SVGIG (reference sequence). The CDR3, as DNA: TGTGCCTGGATGGAGGCAGGGGGCTACACCGGGGAGCTGTTTTTT. Translated: CAWMEAGGYTGELFF.

The chain recombines TRBV5-6 with TRBJ1-1; tentative D call: TRBD1 (5 bases). CDR1 is SGHDT, CDR2 YYEEEE, per germline. This CDR3 comprises 12 residues. V dropped 5 bases and J dropped 8 bases, with 13 bases sitting between them. CDR3 nucleotides: TGTGCCAGCAGTCGTGCAGGGTTAGAAGCTTTCTTT. This codes for CASSRAGLEAFF.

This chain uses TRBV18 with TRBJ2-2; 7 positions agree with TRBD2. Looked up from germline, CDR1 is KGHSH and CDR2 is LQKENI. V lost 6 bases to trimming and J lost 0 bases; unmatched junction nucleotides: 4. CDR3 length: 15 residues. This CDR3 is CASSSGGSNTGELFF. The DNA for the CDR3 is TGTGCCAGCTCGTCGGGGGGATCGAACACCGGGGAGCTGTTTTTT.

This chain uses TRBV2 with TRBJ2-2; 9 bases fit TRBD1. Germline V lookup: CDR1 SNHLY, CDR2 FYNNEI. This CDR3 has 16 residues. Trimming at V came to 6 bases and at J to 1 base, leaving 6 bases not matched to a gene. CDR3 nucleotides: TGTGCCAGCAGCAGCCGGGACAGGGTGAACACCGGGGAGCTGTTTTTT. Encoded protein: CASSSRDRVNTGELFF.

V is TRBV10-3 and J is TRBJ2-2; tentatively, D is TRBD2 (5 bases). V lost 2 bases to trimming and J lost 6 bases, with 7 bases between them. The CDR3 consists of 13 residues. Germline CDR1 is ENHRY and CDR2 is SYGVKD. The CDR3 spells CAISERESGELFF. The CDR3 bases are TGTGCCATCAGTGAGAGGGAGTCCGGGGAGCTGTTTTTT.

V gene TRBV5-4 combines with J gene TRBJ2-7; D gene ambiguous. With 4 bases removed from V and 0 bases from J, the gap between germline ends came to 8 bases. Germline V CDR1 and CDR2: SGHNT, YYREEE (reference sequence). The CDR3 contains 13 residues. CDR3 loop: CASSIDLSYEQYF. Written as DNA, the CDR3 is TGTGCCAGCAGCATAGATCTCTCCTACGAGCAGTACTTC.